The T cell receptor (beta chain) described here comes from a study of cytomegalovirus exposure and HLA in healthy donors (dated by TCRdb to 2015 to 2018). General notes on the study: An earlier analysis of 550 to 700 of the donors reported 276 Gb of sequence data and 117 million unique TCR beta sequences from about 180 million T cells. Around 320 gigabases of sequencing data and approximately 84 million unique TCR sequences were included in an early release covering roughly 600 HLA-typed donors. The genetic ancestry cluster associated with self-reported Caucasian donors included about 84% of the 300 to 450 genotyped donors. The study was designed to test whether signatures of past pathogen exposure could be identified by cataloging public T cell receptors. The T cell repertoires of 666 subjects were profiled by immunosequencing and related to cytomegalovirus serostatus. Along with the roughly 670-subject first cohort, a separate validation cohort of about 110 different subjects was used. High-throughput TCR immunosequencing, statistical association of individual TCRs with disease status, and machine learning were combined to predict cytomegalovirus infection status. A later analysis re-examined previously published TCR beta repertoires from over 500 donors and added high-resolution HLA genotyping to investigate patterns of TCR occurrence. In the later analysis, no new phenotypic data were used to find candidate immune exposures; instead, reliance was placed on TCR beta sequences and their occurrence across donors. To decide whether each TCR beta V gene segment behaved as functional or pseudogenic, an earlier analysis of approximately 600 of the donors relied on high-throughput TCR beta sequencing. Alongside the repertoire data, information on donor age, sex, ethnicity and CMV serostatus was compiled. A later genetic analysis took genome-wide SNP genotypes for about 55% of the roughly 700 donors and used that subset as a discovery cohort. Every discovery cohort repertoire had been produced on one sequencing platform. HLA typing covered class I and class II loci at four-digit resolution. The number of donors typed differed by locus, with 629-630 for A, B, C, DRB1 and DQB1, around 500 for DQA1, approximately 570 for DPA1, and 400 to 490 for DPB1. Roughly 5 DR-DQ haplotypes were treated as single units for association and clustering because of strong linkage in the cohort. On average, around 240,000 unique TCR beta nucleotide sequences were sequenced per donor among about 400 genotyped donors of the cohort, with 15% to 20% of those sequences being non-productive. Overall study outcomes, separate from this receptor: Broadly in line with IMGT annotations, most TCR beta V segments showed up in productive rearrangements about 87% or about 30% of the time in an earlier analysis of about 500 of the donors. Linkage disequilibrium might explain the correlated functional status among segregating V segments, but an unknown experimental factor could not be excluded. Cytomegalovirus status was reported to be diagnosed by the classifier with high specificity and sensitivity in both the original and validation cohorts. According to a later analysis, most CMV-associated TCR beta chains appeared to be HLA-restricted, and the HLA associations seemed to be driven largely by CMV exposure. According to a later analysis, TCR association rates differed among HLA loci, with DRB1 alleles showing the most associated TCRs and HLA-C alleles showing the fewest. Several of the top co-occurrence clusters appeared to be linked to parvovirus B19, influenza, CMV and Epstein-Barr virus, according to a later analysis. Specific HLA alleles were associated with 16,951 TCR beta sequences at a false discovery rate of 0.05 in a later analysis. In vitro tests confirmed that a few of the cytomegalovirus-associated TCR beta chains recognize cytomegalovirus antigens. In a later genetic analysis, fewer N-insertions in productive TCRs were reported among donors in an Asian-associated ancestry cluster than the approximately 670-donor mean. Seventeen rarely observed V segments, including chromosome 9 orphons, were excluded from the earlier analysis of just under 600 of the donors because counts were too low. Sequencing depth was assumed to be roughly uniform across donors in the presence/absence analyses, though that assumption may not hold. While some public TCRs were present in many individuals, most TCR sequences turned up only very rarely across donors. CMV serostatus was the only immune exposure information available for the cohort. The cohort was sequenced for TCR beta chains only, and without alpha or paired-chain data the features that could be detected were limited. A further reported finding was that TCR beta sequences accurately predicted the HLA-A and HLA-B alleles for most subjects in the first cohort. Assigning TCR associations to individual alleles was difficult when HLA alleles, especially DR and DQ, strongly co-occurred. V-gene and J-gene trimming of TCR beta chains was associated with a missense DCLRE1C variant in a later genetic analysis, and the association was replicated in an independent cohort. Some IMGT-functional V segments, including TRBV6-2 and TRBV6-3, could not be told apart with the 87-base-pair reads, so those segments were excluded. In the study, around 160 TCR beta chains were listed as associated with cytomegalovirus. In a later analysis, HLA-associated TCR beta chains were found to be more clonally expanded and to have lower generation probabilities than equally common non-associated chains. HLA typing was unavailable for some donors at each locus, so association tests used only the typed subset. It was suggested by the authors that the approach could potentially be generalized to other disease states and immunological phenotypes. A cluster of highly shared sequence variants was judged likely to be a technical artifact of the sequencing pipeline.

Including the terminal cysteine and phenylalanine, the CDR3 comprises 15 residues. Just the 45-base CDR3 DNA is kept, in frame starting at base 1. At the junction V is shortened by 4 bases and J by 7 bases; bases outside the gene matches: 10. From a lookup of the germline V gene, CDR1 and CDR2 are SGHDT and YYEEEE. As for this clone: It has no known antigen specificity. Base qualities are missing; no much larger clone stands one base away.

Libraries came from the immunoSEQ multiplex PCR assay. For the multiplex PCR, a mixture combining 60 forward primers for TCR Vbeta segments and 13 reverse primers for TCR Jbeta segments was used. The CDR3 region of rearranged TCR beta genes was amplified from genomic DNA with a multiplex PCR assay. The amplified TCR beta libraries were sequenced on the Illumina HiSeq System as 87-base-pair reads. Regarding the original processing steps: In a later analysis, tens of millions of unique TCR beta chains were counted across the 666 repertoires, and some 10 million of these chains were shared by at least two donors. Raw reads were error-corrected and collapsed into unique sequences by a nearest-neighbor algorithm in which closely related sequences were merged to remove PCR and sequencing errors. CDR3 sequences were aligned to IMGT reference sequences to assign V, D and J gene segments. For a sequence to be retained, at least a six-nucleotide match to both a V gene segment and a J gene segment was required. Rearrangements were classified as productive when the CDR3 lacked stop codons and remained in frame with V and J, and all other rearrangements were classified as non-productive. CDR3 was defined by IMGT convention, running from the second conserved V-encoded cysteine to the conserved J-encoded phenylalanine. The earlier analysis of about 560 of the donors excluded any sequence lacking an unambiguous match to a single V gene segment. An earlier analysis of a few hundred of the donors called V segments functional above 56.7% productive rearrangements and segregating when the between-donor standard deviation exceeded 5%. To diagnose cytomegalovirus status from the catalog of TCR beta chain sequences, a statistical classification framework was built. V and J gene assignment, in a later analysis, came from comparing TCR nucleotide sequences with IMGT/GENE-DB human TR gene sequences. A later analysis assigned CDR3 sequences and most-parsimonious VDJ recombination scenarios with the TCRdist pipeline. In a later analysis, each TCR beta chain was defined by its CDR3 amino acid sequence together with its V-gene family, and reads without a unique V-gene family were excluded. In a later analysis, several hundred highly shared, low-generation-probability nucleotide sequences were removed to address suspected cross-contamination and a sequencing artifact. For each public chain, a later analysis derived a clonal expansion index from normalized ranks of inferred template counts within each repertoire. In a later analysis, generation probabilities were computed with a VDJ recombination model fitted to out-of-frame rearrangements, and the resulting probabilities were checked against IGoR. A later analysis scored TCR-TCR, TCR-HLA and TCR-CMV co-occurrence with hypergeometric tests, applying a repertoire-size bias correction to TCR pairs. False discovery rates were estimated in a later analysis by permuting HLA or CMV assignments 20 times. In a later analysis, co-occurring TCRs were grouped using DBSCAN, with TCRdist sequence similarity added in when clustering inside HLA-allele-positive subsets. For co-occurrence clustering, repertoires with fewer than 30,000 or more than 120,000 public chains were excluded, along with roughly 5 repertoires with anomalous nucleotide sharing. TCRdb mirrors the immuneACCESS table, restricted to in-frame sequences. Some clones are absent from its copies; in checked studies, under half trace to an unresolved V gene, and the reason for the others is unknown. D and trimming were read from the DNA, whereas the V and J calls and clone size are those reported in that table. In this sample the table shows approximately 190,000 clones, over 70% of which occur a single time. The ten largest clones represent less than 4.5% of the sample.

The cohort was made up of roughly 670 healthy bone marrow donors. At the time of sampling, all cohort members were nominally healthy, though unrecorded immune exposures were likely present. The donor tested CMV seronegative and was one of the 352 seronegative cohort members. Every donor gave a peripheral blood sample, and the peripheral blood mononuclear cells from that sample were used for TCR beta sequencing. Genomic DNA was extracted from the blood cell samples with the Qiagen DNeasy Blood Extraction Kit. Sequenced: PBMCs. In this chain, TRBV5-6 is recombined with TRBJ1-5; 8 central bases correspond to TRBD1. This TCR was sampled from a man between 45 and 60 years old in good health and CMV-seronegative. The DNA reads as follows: TGTGCCAGCAGCCGGACGGGACAGGCCAAGCAGCCCCAGCATTTT. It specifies CASSRTGQAKQPQHF.